One and the same sample provided the 26 T cell receptor beta chains below, sequenced in a study of Tregs in tolerant kidney transplant recipients. Mixed chimerism was transient after nonmyeloablative marrow transplants from related graft donors. Assay used: immunoSEQ multiplex PCR; TCRdb lists only in-frame clones, some missing. The data show 80,000 or so clones, around 90% seen once. The sample consisted of CD4+ T cells from blood (PBMCs), taken 24 months after the transplant. All receptors come from a human patient who received a combined kidney and bone marrow transplant. Some of the T cells might come from the graft donor.

The J gene is TRBJ1-4, the V gene TRBV5-4; D is perhaps TRBD1 (5 bases). CDR3 length equals 16 residues. Germline loops: CDR1 SGHNT, CDR2 YYREEE (reference sequence). Trimming removed 0 bases at V and 0 bases at J, with 9 bases between. CDR3 sequence reads: CASSLAPTATNEKLFF. CDR3 sequence (DNA): TGTGCCAGCAGCTTGGCCCCGACAGCAACTAATGAAAAACTGTTTTTT.

The V and J genes are TRBV6-5 and TRBJ2-3; D ambiguous. In germline, CDR1 is MNHEY, CDR2 SVGAGI. The CDR3 totals 15 residues. Deletions cut 0 bases from V and 7 bases from J, with 14 bases between. This CDR3 reads CASSYSSSRQNTQYF. In DNA form, the CDR3 reads TGTGCCAGCAGTTACTCGAGCTCGAGGCAGAATACGCAGTATTTT.

The chain combines TRBV7-3 with TRBJ2-2; a weak D match, TRBD2 (6 bases). Germline assignment: CDR1 SGHTA and CDR2 FQGTGA. The CDR3 has 14 amino acids. Trimming took 4 bases from V and 0 from J, leaving 6 bases between them. DNA of the CDR3: TGTGCCAGCAGCTCGGGGGCGAACACCGGGGAGCTGTTTTTT. This sequence encodes CASSSGANTGELFF.

V gene TRBV13 combines with J gene TRBJ2-4; D is possibly TRBD1 (6 bases). Germline V lookup: CDR1 PRHDT, CDR2 FYEKMQ (reference sequence). The CDR3 runs to 15 residues. Trimming left V 5 bases short and J 3 bases short, with 14 bases between. CDR3 loop: CASSAGTNNKNIQYF. CDR3 in DNA: TGTGCCAGCAGCGCAGGGACAAACAACAAAAACATTCAGTACTTC.

The chain is built from TRBV5-1 and TRBJ2-7, with D tentatively TRBD2 (5 bases). The germline V and J ends were trimmed by 0 bases and 2 bases, with 12 bases remaining between them. Looked up from germline, CDR1 is SGHRS and CDR2 is YFSETQ. This CDR3 comprises 15 residues. CDR3: CASSLASTIPYEQYF. The CDR3 DNA reads as TGCGCCAGCAGCTTGGCCTCGACTATCCCCTACGAGCAGTACTTC.

Only one count was recorded for this clone. V is TRBV11-2 and J is TRBJ2-7; 16 bases line up with TRBD2. The CDR3 has 15 residues. Looked up from germline, CDR1 is SGHAT and CDR2 is FQNNGV. V lost 5 bases to trimming and J lost 10 bases; unmatched junction nucleotides: 8. The CDR3 coding sequence is TGTGCCAGCAGCCAAAGGGGACTAGCGGGAGGGAATCAGTACTTC. Its protein is CASSQRGLAGGNQYF.

The V and J genes are TRBV28 and TRBJ1-4; perhaps TRBD1 as D (6 bases). Germline lookup yields CDR1 MDHEN and CDR2 SYDVKM. Trimming took 2 bases from V and 5 from J, leaving 9 bases between them. This CDR3 has 14 amino acids. CDR3 region: CASSLGGRNEKLFF. Written as DNA, the CDR3 is TGTGCCAGCAGTTTAGGGGGCAGGAATGAAAAACTGTTTTTT.

The sample holds one count of this clone. This chain joins TRBV2 and TRBJ2-2, with 8 bases identical to TRBD2. The CDR3 covers 18 residues. CDR1 is SNHLY, CDR2 FYNNEI, per germline. After removal of 2 bases from V and 0 bases from J, the junction contained 8 bases not matched to a gene. For the CDR3, the DNA is TGTGCCAGCAGTGAAACCGGGGGGGTCTCCGCGAACACCGGGGAGCTGTTTTTT. Protein product: CASSETGGVSANTGELFF.

This chain joins TRBV30 and TRBJ1-5; tentative D call: TRBD1 (5 bases). The CDR3 loop spans 13 amino acids. V was pared by 0 bases and J by 6 bases, with 9 bases between. In germline, CDR1 is GTSNPN, CDR2 SVGIG (reference sequence). CDR3 sequence: CAWSVREGQPQHF. In DNA, the CDR3 is TGTGCCTGGAGTGTCAGGGAGGGTCAGCCCCAGCATTTT.

This clone was counted once. The J gene is TRBJ2-7, the V gene TRBV5-1; TRBD2 matches at 15 bases. Per germline, CDR1 SGHRS and CDR2 YFSETQ. The CDR3 is made up of 16 amino acids. V gave up 0 bases and J gave up 4 bases; unmatched junction bases: 2. This chain's CDR3 is CASSLAGLAGGYEQYF. CDR3 bases: TGCGCCAGCAGCTTGGCGGGACTAGCGGGGGGTTACGAGCAGTACTTC.

V gene TRBV7-2 combines with J gene TRBJ2-7; 11 nucleotides align to TRBD2. The CDR3 spans 16 residues. V was clipped by 5 bases and J by 1 base; unmatched bases: 7. Germline CDR1 is SGHTA and CDR2 is FQGNSA. The chain's CDR3 is CASSPPGTSGSYEQYF. CDR3 nucleotides: TGTGCCAGCAGCCCCCCCGGGACTAGCGGATCCTACGAGCAGTACTTC.

The genes are TRBV5-1 and TRBJ2-5; TRBD1 agrees at 12 bases. Germline CDR1 reads SGHRS; CDR2 reads YFSETQ. This CDR3 region has 17 residues. The ends lost 2 bases at V and 5 bases at J; junction bases unmatched: 10. The CDR3 loop reads CASSLPSGQGAGETQYF. The CDR3 bases are TGCGCCAGCAGCTTACCATCGGGACAGGGGGCCGGGGAGACCCAGTACTTC.

This chain uses TRBV6-1 with TRBJ2-7, with 9 nucleotides matching TRBD1. Germline CDR1 and CDR2: MNHNS and SASEGT. After removal of 4 bases from V and 3 bases from J, the junction contained 7 bases not matched to a gene. The CDR3 loop spans 15 amino acids. The CDR3 nucleotides read TGTGCCAGCAGTGCTGGGGGGACAGGGTACTACGAGCAGTACTTC. Translation: CASSAGGTGYYEQYF.

The chain couples TRBV7-2 to TRBJ2-4; 11 bases map to TRBD1. The V gene end was trimmed by 5 bases and the J gene end by 1 base; junction bases not matched to a gene: 7. The germline CDR1 and CDR2 sequences are SGHTA and FQGNSA. The CDR3 is 17 amino acids. CDR3 residues: CASSPRTGGLAKNIQYF. The CDR3 DNA is TGTGCCAGCAGCCCCCGGACAGGGGGCTTGGCCAAAAACATTCAGTACTTC.

The chain is built from TRBV10-3 and TRBJ1-4; weak D call: TRBD1 (6 bases). The V gene's germline CDR1 is ENHRY and CDR2 SYGVKD. Trimming took off 6 bases at V and 7 bases at J, with 21 bases between the two ends. This CDR3 region has 16 residues. CDR3 DNA sequence: TGTGCCATCAGCCCTCACCAGGGACTAGGGGGTGAAAAACTGTTTTTT. Translating it yields CAISPHQGLGGEKLFF.

CDR3 DNA: TGTGCCAGCAGGTACAATCAAGTCTACGAGCAGTACTTC. Protein product: CASRYNQVYEQYF. The V and J genes are TRBV7-2 and TRBJ2-7; D unresolved. The germline V gene has CDR1 SGHTA and CDR2 FQGNSA. The CDR3 covers 13 residues. V lost 6 bases to trimming and J lost 3 bases, with 12 bases between them.

The rearrangement joins TRBV7-9 to TRBJ2-3; TRBD2 agrees at 7 bases. Germline V gives CDR1 SEHNR, CDR2 FQNEAQ (reference sequence). J gave up 0 bases and V 8 bases, and 5 bases lay outside the gene matches. The CDR3 loop spans 14 amino acids. DNA for the CDR3: TGTGCCAGCCACTCAGCGGGGAGCACAGATACGCAGTATTTT. Translation gives CASHSAGSTDTQYF.

The chain employs TRBV5-4 and TRBJ1-1; possible D gene TRBD1, 5 bases. Germline-derived CDR1 and CDR2 are SGHNT and YYREEE (reference sequence). The CDR3 runs to 16 residues. V was clipped by 0 bases and J by 6 bases, with 18 bases between them. The CDR3 loop reads CASSLAGVQGMAEAFF. CDR3 in DNA: TGTGCCAGCAGCTTGGCCGGCGTCCAGGGAATGGCTGAAGCTTTCTTT. Using reference TRBV5-4 and TRBJ1-1 for the parts outside the CDR3, the full variable domain is ETGVTQSPTHLIKTRGQQVTLRCSSQSGHNTVSWYQQALGQGPQFIFQYYREEENGRGNFPPRFSGLQFPNYSSELNVNALELDDSALYLCASSLAGVQGMAEAFFGQGTRLTVV.

The genes are TRBV5-1 and TRBJ2-1; 8 bases are shared with TRBD2. The CDR3 length is 16 residues. V lost 0 bases and J lost 5; bases outside the gene matches: 7. Looked up from germline, CDR1 is SGHRS and CDR2 is YFSETQ. The CDR3 is CASSLEILAGNNEQFF. The DNA of the CDR3 is TGCGCCAGCAGCTTGGAGATATTAGCGGGAAACAATGAGCAGTTCTTC.

The chain carries TRBV4-3 and TRBJ2-7, with D perhaps matching TRBD1 (6 bases). This CDR3 has 14 residues. Trimming pared 1 base from V and 2 bases from J, leaving 9 bases between. The V gene's germline CDR1 is LGHNA and CDR2 YSLEER. CDR3 sequence: CASSQVTGPYEQYF. CDR3 DNA sequence: TGCGCCAGCAGCCAAGTTACAGGGCCCTACGAGCAGTACTTC.

CDR3 nucleotide sequence: TGTGCCAGCAGCCAAGGTTCCGGGACTAGCGGGGTCTCTCGGCAGTACTTC. This encodes CASSQGSGTSGVSRQYF. V usage is TRBV14 and J usage is TRBJ2-7; 13 nucleotides match TRBD2. The CDR3 covers 17 residues. Losses at the gene ends were 1 base for V and 9 bases for J; bases not matched to a gene: 12. Looked up from germline, CDR1 is SGHDN and CDR2 is FVKESK.

The chain employs TRBV11-3 and TRBJ1-2; D call uncertain. Looked up from germline, CDR1 is SGHNT and CDR2 is YENEEA. CDR3 length: 13 residues. V was pared by 0 bases and J by 4 bases, with 6 bases between. CDR3 sequence reads: CASSLELGYGYTF. CDR3 nucleotide sequence: TGTGCCAGCAGCTTAGAGCTAGGCTATGGCTACACCTTC.

Remarks on this clone: Relative to the germline gene, one junction end is altered; a read error may explain this. The rearrangement uses TRBV7-9 and TRBJ2-3, with 11 bases lining up with TRBD2. Germline CDR1 is SEHNR and CDR2 is FQNEAQ (reference sequence). The CDR3 totals 17 residues. In DNA form, the CDR3 reads TGTGCCAGCAGCTTAATTATAGCGGGAGGGTACACAGATGCGCAGTATTTT. This translates into CASSLIIAGGYTDAQYF.

The chain recombines TRBV27 with TRBJ1-5; the D is unclear. The CDR3 contains 15 residues. The germline V gene has CDR1 MNHEY and CDR2 SMNVEV (reference sequence). Trimming pared 0 bases from V and 5 bases from J, leaving 11 bases between. CDR3 region: CASSLSKPGYQPQHF. Written as DNA, the CDR3 is TGTGCCAGCAGTTTATCTAAGCCTGGTTATCAGCCCCAGCATTTT.

The gene calls are TRBV28 and TRBJ1-6; TRBD1 matches 11 bases. This CDR3 is built from 15 residues. J gave up 10 bases and V 6 bases, and 8 bases lay outside the gene matches. Germline values: CDR1 MDHEN, CDR2 SYDVKM. In DNA, the CDR3 is TGTGCCAGCAGGGAAGGACAGGGGGCAGGGTCACCCCTCCACTTT. Translated, it gives CASREGQGAGSPLHF.

The chain joins TRBV6-5 to TRBJ2-7; no firm D call. Per germline, CDR1 MNHEY and CDR2 SVGAGI. Trimming removed 0 bases from V and 6 bases from J, with 9 bases in between. CDR3 length: 13 amino acids. The CDR3 sequence: CASSYSEVTEQYF. In nucleotides, the CDR3 is TGTGCCAGCAGTTACTCCGAGGTTACCGAGCAGTACTTC.